One T cell receptor beta chain is described in this entry. This entry belongs to a study of CD8 T cells in Susac syndrome. Germline V gives CDR1 ENHRY, CDR2 SYGVKD. The CDR3 sequence is 14 residues long. The junction had 6 bases not matched to a gene; V was cut back by 0 bases and J by 8 bases. With random hexamers, reverse transcription was performed on about 0.5 to 1 ug of RNA. From the immunoSEQ multiplex PCR reads, TCRdb called clonotypes with MiXCR, one entry per CDR3 protein. Of over 150,000 distinct CDR3 sequences detected, just under 95% appear once; the ten largest clones hold 0.099%. V is TRBV10-3 and J is TRBJ1-2, with TRBD1 matching 7 bases. This TCR came from a human donor with Susac syndrome. Sequencing was carried out using CD4+ T cells from PBMCs. CDR3 bases: TGTGCCATCAGTGAGTCCGTCACAGGGGTAGGCTACACCTTC. Translated, it gives CAISESVTGVGYTF.